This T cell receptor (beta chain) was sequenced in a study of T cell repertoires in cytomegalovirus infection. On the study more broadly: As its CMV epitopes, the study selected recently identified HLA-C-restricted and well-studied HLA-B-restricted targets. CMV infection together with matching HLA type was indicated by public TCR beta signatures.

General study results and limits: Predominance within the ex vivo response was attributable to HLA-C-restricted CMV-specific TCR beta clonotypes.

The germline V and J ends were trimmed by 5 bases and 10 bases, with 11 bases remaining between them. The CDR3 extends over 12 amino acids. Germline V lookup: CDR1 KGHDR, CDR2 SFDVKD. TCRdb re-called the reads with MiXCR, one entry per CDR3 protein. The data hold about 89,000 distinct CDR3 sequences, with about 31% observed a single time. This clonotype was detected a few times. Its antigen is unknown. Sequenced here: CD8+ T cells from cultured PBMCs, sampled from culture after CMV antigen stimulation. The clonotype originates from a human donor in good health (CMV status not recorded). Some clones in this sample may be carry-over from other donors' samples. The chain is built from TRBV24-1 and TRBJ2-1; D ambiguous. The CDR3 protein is CATSAYSGEQFF. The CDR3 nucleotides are TGTGCCACCAGTGCCTACTCCGGGGAGCAGTTCTTC.